This T cell receptor beta chain was captured in a study of monozygotic twins with inflammatory bowel disease. Broader study findings: Some repertoire variability may stem from patients' differing immunosuppressive treatments. Twins with IBD had fewer clonotypes in common with others than healthy twins, particularly during disease activity.

Of note for this clonotype: What it binds is unknown.

Germline CDR1 is SGHTA and CDR2 is FQGNSA. This CDR3 spans 15 amino acids. In eight separate reactions per sample, cDNA was generated. TCRdb re-analyzed the 5' RACE reads; it lists each CDR3 protein once, without DNA. The listing records 150,000 to 200,000 distinct CDR3 sequences. The sample comprised blood. The source of this sequence is a human donor with ulcerative colitis or Crohn's disease, or a healthy co-twin of an affected twin (not recorded which). The chain joins TRBV7-2 to TRBJ2-3; as DNA is missing, the TRBD1 call by TCRdb cannot be tested. The CDR3 loop is CASSLDGGRGDTQYF.